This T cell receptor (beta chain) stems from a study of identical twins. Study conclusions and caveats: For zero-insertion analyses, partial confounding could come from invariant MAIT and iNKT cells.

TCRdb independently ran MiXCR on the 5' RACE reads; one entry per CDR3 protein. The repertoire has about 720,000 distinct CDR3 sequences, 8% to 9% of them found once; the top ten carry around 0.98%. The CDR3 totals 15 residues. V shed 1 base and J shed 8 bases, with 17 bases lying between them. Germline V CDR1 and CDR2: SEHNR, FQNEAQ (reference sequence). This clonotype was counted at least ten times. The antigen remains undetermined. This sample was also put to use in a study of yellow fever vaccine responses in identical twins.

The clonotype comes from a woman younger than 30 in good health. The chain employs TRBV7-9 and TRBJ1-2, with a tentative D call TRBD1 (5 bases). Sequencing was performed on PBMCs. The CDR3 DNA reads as TGTGCCAGCAGCTTAGTAGCGGGTCAGGGTGAAGGCTACACCTTC. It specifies CASSLVAGQGEGYTF.